These T cell receptor beta chains were read from a single sample in a study of PD-1 blockade in classical Hodgkin lymphoma. The data were produced by immunoSEQ multiplex PCR, yet TCRdb's version contains in-frame clones alone and is incomplete. The table includes around 60,000 clones, roughly 91% detected once. The sequencing here drew on peripheral blood mononuclear cells (PBMCs), taken before the second cycle of nivolumab. The receptors come from a human donor with classical Hodgkin lymphoma. CDR3s include the opening cysteine and the closing phenylalanine or tryptophan. A D gene is named only where the DNA matches it firmly. The size of a clone is reported for some rows only, either as once, few or many, or as a class for expanded clones.

clone_size d_call j_call v_call cdr3_nt cdr3_aa
NA NA TRBJ1-3 TRBV5-1 TGCGCCAGCAGCCGCGAGGGGAGTGGAAACACCATATATTTT CASSREGSGNTIYF
once NA TRBJ1-2 TRBV7-9 TGTGCCAGCAGCTCAGAAGTCGCCGGCTACACCTTC CASSSEVAGYTF
NA NA TRBJ1-1 TRBV5-1 TGCGCCAGCAGCTTGGACGGTAGGGGGATGACTGAAGCTTTCTTT CASSLDGRGMTEAFF
NA TRBD1 TRBJ1-2 TRBV6-5 TGTGCCAGCAGTTACGAGGGGGACAGTGATGGCTACACCTTC CASSYEGDSDGYTF
NA TRBD1 TRBJ1-1 TRBV29-1 TGCAGCGTGACGACAGGGGCCCCTACTGAAGCTTTCTTT CSVTTGAPTEAFF
NA TRBD2 TRBJ2-7 TRBV5-4 TGTGCCAGCAGTTCGGGCGGGGGTGTAGTCTACGAGCAGTACTTC CASSSGGGVVYEQYF
NA TRBD2 TRBJ2-5 TRBV9 TGTGCCAGCAGCGCCCGGGGGGTCCAAGAGACCCAGTACTTC CASSARGVQETQYF
NA NA TRBJ2-7 TRBV7-2 TGTGCCAGCAGCTTAGGGGGGCCGTACGAGCAGTACTTC CASSLGGPYEQYF
NA NA TRBJ2-2 TRBV27 TGTGCCAGCAGTTCTACACAGGGTGGCGGGGAGCTGTTTTTT CASSSTQGGGELFF
NA TRBD2 TRBJ2-5 TRBV5-1 TGCGCCAGCAGCTTGGGACTAGCGGGGGGTGAGACCCAGTACTTC CASSLGLAGGETQYF
NA TRBD2 TRBJ2-5 TRBV15 TGTGCCACCAGCGAGACGCGGGGGGGACAAGAGACCCAGTACTTC CATSETRGGQETQYF
NA NA TRBJ2-7 TRBV6-5 TGTGCCAGCAGTTACTCCCCGGTGCGTGAGCAGTACTTC CASSYSPVREQYF
few TRBD1 TRBJ1-5 TRBV7-9 TGTGCCAGCAGCTTAGGGACAGGGGGTTCGCGCAATCAGCCCCAGCATTTT CASSLGTGGSRNQPQHF
NA TRBD1 TRBJ1-4 TRBV9 TGTGCCAGCAGCGGGACAGGGGATGAAAAACTGTTTTTT CASSGTGDEKLFF
NA NA TRBJ2-3 TRBV5-1 TGCGCCAGCATGTCGCTTGGTGAAGGCACAGATACGCAGTATTTT CASMSLGEGTDTQYF
NA NA TRBJ2-1 TRBV7-2 TGTGCCAGCAGCCCGACGTCCCCTATGGACTACAATGAGCAGTTCTTC CASSPTSPMDYNEQFF
NA NA TRBJ1-2 TRBV7-2 TGTGCCAGCAGCTTAGTTGGGTGGGATGGCTACACCTTC CASSLVGWDGYTF
NA TRBD2 TRBJ2-3 TRBV6-1 TGTGCCAGCAGTGAACAACCGGGACTAGCGGGATATAGGAGCACAGATACGCAGTATTTT CASSEQPGLAGYRSTDTQYF
NA NA TRBJ2-1 TRBV9 TGTGCCAGCAGCCCCCCCGGACTAACCGACAATGAGCAGTTCTTC CASSPPGLTDNEQFF
NA NA TRBJ1-1 TRBV4-2 TGTGCCAGCAGCCAAGGACCACCGCGATTCATGAACACTGAAGCTTTCTTT CASSQGPPRFMNTEAFF
NA NA TRBJ1-4 TRBV4-1 TGCGCCAGCAGCCAGGGGGTAGGGCAGGGAAATGAAAAACTGTTTTTT CASSQGVGQGNEKLFF
NA NA TRBJ2-7 TRBV5-1 TGCGCCAGCAGCCAGATTCAAAGAGCCCCCTACGAGCAGTACTTC CASSQIQRAPYEQYF
NA NA TRBJ2-5 TRBV2 TGTGCCAGCACATCTGGGGGGGCGGCACTAAGAGAGACCCAGTACTTC CASTSGGAALRETQYF
NA NA TRBJ1-4 TRBV28 TGTGCCAGCAGCCCGGCGGGGACTGCAACTAATGAAAAACTGTTTTTT CASSPAGTATNEKLFF
NA NA TRBJ1-1 TRBV30 TGTGCCTGGAGTCCTACCCGAGAAGCTTTCTTT CAWSPTREAFF
NA NA TRBJ1-4 TRBV5-1 TGCGCCAGCAGCCCGGGGACAAATGAAAAACTGTTTTTT CASSPGTNEKLFF
NA TRBD1 TRBJ2-3 TRBV15 TGTGCCACCACCCTACACAGGGGTGTGCTTACAGATACGCAGTATTTT CATTLHRGVLTDTQYF
NA NA TRBJ2-3 TRBV5-1 TGCGCCAGCAGCTTGGCCGGCGGGGTAACAGATACGCAGTATTTT CASSLAGGVTDTQYF
NA NA TRBJ1-2 TRBV5-1 TGCGCCAGCAATACCGAACAGGGAGGAACGGCTAACTATGGCTACACCTTC CASNTEQGGTANYGYTF
NA NA TRBJ1-2 TRBV9 TGTGCCAGCAGCGTAGCCCCAAACAGCTATGGCTACACCTTC CASSVAPNSYGYTF
NA TRBD1 TRBJ1-1 TRBV25-1 TGTGCCAGCAGTGAATCTGGGACAGGTATGAACACTGAAGCTTTCTTT CASSESGTGMNTEAFF
NA NA TRBJ1-5 TRBV28 TGTGCCAGCAGTTACAGGGCCGAGCACAGGCAGCCCCAGCATTTT CASSYRAEHRQPQHF
few NA TRBJ1-5 TRBV19 TGTGCCAGTAGTACCATCCCTAGTCAGCCCCAGCATTTT CASSTIPSQPQHF
NA NA TRBJ1-1 TRBV30 TGTGCCTGGGACGACAGGAGAGGTACGACCGCTTTCTTT CAWDDRRGTTAFF
NA TRBD2 TRBJ2-2 TRBV6-4 TGTGCCAGCAGTGACTCAGCGGGAGGTGGCGGGGAGCTGTTTTTT CASSDSAGGGGELFF
NA NA TRBJ1-1 TRBV14 TGTGCCAGCAGCCAAGTTCGTCGACACGCTGAAGCTTTCTTT CASSQVRRHAEAFF
NA NA TRBJ1-5 TRBV6-6 TGTGCCAGCAGTTACTTGGTGGGGAGTCAGCCCCAGCATTTT CASSYLVGSQPQHF
NA NA TRBJ2-3 TRBV5-1 TGCGCCAGCAGCGCAGAAATCCGCACAGATACGCAGTATTTT CASSAEIRTDTQYF
NA TRBD1 TRBJ2-7 TRBV7-9 TGTGCCAGCAGCTCCTACACAGGGGCCTACGAGCAGTACTTC CASSSYTGAYEQYF
NA TRBD2 TRBJ2-7 TRBV7-2 TGTGCCAGCAGCTTAGTGGGGAGGGGCTCCTACGAGCAGTACTTC CASSLVGRGSYEQYF
NA NA TRBJ2-7 TRBV14 TGTGCCAGCAGCCAAGATGGTACCGTCGTCTACGAGCAGTACTTC CASSQDGTVVYEQYF
NA NA TRBJ2-5 TRBV6-6 TGTGCCAGCAGTTATATTGAAGAGACCCAGTACTTC CASSYIEETQYF
NA NA TRBJ2-3 TRBV28 TGTGCCAGCAGCTTGACACAGGAGGATACGCAGTATTTT CASSLTQEDTQYF
NA NA TRBJ2-3 TRBV10-3 TGTGCCATCAGTAGGGACACAGATACGCAGTATTTT CAISRDTDTQYF
few NA TRBJ1-1 TRBV5-5 TGTGCCAGCAGCTTGGCCCCATTTAAGGAAGCTTTCTTT CASSLAPFKEAFF
NA NA TRBJ1-5 TRBV11-2 TGTGCCAGCAGCTTAGATATGGGGAGCGGCCAGCCCCAGCATTTT CASSLDMGSGQPQHF
NA TRBD2 TRBJ2-7 TRBV7-3 TGTGCCAGCAGCTTCGGCGGGGGGTCCTACGAGCAGTACTTC CASSFGGGSYEQYF
NA NA TRBJ2-1 TRBV6-6 TGTGCCAGTAAGACGGATTTAGGTGATGAGCAGTTCTTC CASKTDLGDEQFF
NA NA TRBJ1-1 TRBV5-1 TGCGCCAGCAGAGAGACAGGTATGAACACTGAAGCTTTCTTT CASRETGMNTEAFF
once TRBD2 TRBJ2-3 TRBV4-1 TGCGCCAGCAGTCAAGGTCGGGCTAGCGGGGGGGGCACAGATACGCAGTATTTT CASSQGRASGGGTDTQYF
NA NA TRBJ1-1 TRBV5-1 TGCGCCAGCAGCAGGACAGATGCAAACACTGAAGCTTTCTTT CASSRTDANTEAFF